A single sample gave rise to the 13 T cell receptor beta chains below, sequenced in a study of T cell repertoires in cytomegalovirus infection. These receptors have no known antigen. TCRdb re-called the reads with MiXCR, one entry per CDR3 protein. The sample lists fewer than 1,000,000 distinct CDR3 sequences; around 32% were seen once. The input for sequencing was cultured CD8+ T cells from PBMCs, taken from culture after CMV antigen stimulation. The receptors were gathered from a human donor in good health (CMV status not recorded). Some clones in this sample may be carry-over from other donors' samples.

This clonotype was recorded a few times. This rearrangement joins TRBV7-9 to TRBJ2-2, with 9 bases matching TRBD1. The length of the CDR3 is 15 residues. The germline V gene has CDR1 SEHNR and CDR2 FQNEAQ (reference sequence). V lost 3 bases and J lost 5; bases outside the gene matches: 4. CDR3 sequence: CASSFRDRETGELFF. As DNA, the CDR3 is TGTGCCAGCAGCTTCCGGGACAGGGAAACCGGGGAGCTGTTTTTT.

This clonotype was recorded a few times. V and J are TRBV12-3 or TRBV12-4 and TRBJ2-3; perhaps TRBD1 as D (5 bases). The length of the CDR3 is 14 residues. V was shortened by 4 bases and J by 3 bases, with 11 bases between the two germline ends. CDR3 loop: CASSSGQVTDTQYF. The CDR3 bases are TGTGCCAGCAGTTCCGGACAAGTTACAGATACGCAGTATTTT.

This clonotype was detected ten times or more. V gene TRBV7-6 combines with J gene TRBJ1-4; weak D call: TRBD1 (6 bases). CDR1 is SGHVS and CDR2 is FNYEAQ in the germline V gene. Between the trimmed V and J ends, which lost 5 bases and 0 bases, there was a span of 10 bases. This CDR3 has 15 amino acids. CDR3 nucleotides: TGTGCCAGCAGCCCCAGGACAGCAACTAATGAAAAACTGTTTTTT. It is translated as CASSPRTATNEKLFF.

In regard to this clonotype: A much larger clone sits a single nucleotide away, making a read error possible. CDR3 DNA sequence: TGTGCCAACAGTCATAGGGACAGTGCCAGCAATGAGCAGTTCTTC. As protein: CANSHRDSASNEQFF. The chain has TRBV11-3 and TRBJ2-1; 7 nucleotides line up with TRBD1. The trim removed 10 bases at V and 6 bases at J, leaving 15 bases unmatched. The CDR3 extends over 15 amino acids. Germline CDR1 SGHNT, CDR2 YENEEA.

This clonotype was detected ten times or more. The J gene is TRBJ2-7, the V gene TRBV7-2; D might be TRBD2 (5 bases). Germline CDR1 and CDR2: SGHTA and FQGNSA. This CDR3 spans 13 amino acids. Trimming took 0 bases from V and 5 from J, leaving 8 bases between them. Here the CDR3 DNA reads TGTGCCAGCAGCTTAGCCCGGGGTAACGAGCAGTACGTC. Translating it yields CASSLARGNEQYV.

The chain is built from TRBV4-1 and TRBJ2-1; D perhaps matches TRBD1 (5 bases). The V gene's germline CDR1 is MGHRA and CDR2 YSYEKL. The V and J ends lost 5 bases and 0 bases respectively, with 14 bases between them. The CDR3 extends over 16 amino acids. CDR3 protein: CASSYRTPSSYNEQFF. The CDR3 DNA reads TGCGCCAGCAGCTACCGGACACCAAGCTCCTACAATGAGCAGTTCTTC.

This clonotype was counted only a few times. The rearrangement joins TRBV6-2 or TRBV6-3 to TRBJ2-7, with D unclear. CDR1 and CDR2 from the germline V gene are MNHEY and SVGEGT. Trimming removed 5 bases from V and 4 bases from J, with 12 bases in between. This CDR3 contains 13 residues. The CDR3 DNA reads TGTGCCAGCAGTCAAGACTCGGTATACGAGCAGTACGTC. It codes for CASSQDSVYEQYV.

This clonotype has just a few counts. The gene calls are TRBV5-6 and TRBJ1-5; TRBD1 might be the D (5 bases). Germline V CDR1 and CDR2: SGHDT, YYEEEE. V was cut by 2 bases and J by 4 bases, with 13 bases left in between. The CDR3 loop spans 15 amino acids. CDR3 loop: CASSFGWGGNQPQHF. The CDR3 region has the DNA TGTGCCAGCAGCTTTGGATGGGGGGGGAATCAGCCCCAGCATTTT.

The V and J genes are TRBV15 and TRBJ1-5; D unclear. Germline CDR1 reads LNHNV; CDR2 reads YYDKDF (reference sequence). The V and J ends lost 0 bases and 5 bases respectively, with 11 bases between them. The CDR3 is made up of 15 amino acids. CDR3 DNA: TGTGCCACCAGCAGAGATAGCCTCGATGATCAGCCCCAGCATTTT. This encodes CATSRDSLDDQPQHF. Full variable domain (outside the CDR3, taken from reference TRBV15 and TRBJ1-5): DAMVIQNPRYQVTQFGKPVTLSCSQTLNHNVMYWYQQKSSQAPKLLFHYYDKDFNNEADTPDNFQSRRPNTSFCFLDIRSPGLGDTAMYLCATSRDSLDDQPQHFGDGTRLSIL.

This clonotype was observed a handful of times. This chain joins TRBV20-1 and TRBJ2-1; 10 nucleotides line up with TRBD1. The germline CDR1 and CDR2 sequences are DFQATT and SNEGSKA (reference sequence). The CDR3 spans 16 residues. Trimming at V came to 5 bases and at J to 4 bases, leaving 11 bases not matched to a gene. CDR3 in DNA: TGCAGTGCTCAAGCCCCCGGGACAGGGGCTTACAATGAGCAGTTCTTC. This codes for CSAQAPGTGAYNEQFF.

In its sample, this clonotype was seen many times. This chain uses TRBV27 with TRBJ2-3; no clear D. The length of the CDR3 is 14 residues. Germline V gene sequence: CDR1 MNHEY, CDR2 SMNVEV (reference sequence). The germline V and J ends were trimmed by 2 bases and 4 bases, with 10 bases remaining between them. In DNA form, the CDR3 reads TGTGCCAGCAGTTTAACAGCCCACGCAGATACGCAGTATTTT. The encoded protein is CASSLTAHADTQYF.

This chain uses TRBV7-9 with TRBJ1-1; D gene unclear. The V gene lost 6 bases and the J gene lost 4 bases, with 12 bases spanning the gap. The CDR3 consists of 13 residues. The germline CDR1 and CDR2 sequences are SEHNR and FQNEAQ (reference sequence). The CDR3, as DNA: TGTGCCAGCAGGTCCCCCAGGACCACTGAAGCTTTCTTT. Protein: CASRSPRTTEAFF.

CDR3 amino acids: CASSPPSTGNTIYF. The CDR3 DNA reads as TGTGCCAGCAGCCCCCCGTCGACAGGAAACACCATATATTTT. The chain couples TRBV7-6 to TRBJ1-3; no clear D. Germline assignment: CDR1 SGHVS and CDR2 FNYEAQ. V dropped 5 bases and J dropped 4 bases, with 12 bases sitting between them. The CDR3 length is 14 residues.